The 15 T cell receptor beta chains below were found in one sample sequenced in a study of shared clonotypes between healthy human individuals. Sequencing was performed with immunoSEQ multiplex PCR; in TCRdb, only in-frame clones are kept and a portion is missing. The sample includes 600,000 to 750,000 clones, approximately 79% of them seen just once. Sequenced sample: memory CD4+ T cells sorted from blood. The sample's subset: CD45RA-negative fraction. These receptors came from a woman between 25 and 40 years old in good health.

The CDR3 DNA follows: TGTGCCAGCAGTGAACAGGACACTACCTACGAGCAGTACTTC. It is translated as CASSEQDTTYEQYF. This sequence joins TRBV25-1 and TRBJ2-7, with D maybe TRBD1 (5 bases). The germline gives CDR1 MGHDK, CDR2 SYGVNS. This CDR3 is 14 amino acids long. V was pared by 2 bases and J by 2 bases, with 10 bases between.

The rearrangement joins TRBV7-9 to TRBJ1-1; TRBD1 agrees at 8 bases. The V gene end was trimmed by 4 bases and the J gene end by 11 bases; junction bases not matched to a gene: 12. CDR1 SEHNR and CDR2 FQNEAQ come from the germline V gene (reference sequence). The CDR3 totals 14 residues. This CDR3 reads CASSSTGGKSKAFF. The DNA of the CDR3 is TGTGCCAGCAGCTCTACAGGGGGAAAAAGTAAGGCTTTCTTT.

This chain uses TRBV28 with TRBJ1-5, with a possible D match to TRBD1 (5 bases). This CDR3 has 13 amino acids. Trimming shortened V by 8 bases and J by 5 bases, and 13 bases separated the two germline ends. Germline V gene data show CDR1 as MDHEN and CDR2 as SYDVKM. The CDR3 reads CASGRGADQPQHF. CDR3 DNA: TGTGCCAGCGGGAGGGGCGCTGATCAGCCCCAGCATTTT.

This clone was detected many times. This sequence joins TRBV5-8 and TRBJ1-1; D gene uncertain. The ends were cut back, 2 bases at V and 1 base at J, with 9 bases in the middle. Germline V gene lookup returns CDR1 SGHTS and CDR2 YDEGEE. The CDR3 runs 14 residues. As DNA, the CDR3 is TGTGCCAGCAGCTTAGCCCCGAAGAACACTGAAGCTTTCTTT. Protein sequence: CASSLAPKNTEAFF.

The chain links TRBV19 to TRBJ1-5; D gene unclear. This CDR3 is built from 15 residues. V was clipped by 3 bases and J by 0 bases, with 9 bases between them. In germline, CDR1 is LNHDA, CDR2 SQIVND (reference sequence). CDR3 coding DNA: TGTGCCAGTAGTATTGCGGGATTTAGCAATCAGCCCCAGCATTTT. Protein sequence: CASSIAGFSNQPQHF.

This clone was seen only a few times. At one end the junction does not follow the germline gene, possibly because of a read error. The chain has TRBV5-4 and TRBJ2-2; 7 bases match TRBD1. The CDR3 spans 15 residues. Germline CDR1 is SGHNT and CDR2 is YYREEE (reference sequence). CDR3 region: CASRLGQTNTGELFF. The CDR3 DNA sequence: TGTGCCAGCAGATTGGGACAGACCAACACCGGGGAGCTGTTTTTT.

The gene calls are TRBV4-1 and TRBJ2-1; 7 bases fit TRBD1. After removal of 4 bases from V and 9 bases from J, the junction contained 9 bases not matched to a gene. The CDR3 covers 14 residues. Looked up from germline, CDR1 is MGHRA and CDR2 is YSYEKL. CDR3 DNA sequence: TGCGCCAGCAGCCGAACAGGGGACGGTGGTGAGCAGTTCTTC. It is translated as CASSRTGDGGEQFF.

The chain combines TRBV28 with TRBJ1-5; no clear D. Germline V gene sequence: CDR1 MDHEN, CDR2 SYDVKM. V shed 6 bases and J shed 0 bases, with 12 bases lying between them. The CDR3 consists of 15 residues. CDR3 loop: CASSSTSYSNQPQHF. The CDR3 nucleotides are TGTGCCAGCAGCTCGACGTCTTATAGCAATCAGCCCCAGCATTTT.

This clone was seen a handful of times. The chain combines TRBV7-9 with TRBJ1-5, with D perhaps TRBD1 (6 bases). The CDR3 spans 14 residues. Per germline, CDR1 SEHNR and CDR2 FQNEAQ (reference sequence). Trimming pared 6 bases from V and 4 bases from J, leaving 13 bases between. The CDR3 is CASSQWDINQPQHF. CDR3 in DNA: TGTGCCAGCAGTCAATGGGACATTAATCAGCCCCAGCATTTT. Together with reference TRBV7-9 and TRBJ1-5, the CDR3 gives the full variable domain: DTGVSQNPRHKITKRGQNVTFRCDPISEHNRLYWYRQTLGQGPEFLTYFQNEAQLEKSRLLSDRFSAERPKGSFSTLEIQRTEQGDSAMYLCASSQWDINQPQHFGDGTRLSIL.

V gene TRBV13 combines with J gene TRBJ2-5; 9 bases fit TRBD1. CDR1 and CDR2 from the germline V gene are PRHDT and FYEKMQ (reference sequence). CDR3 length equals 18 residues. V was pared by 5 bases and J by 5 bases, with 18 bases of the junction left unmatched. In DNA form, the CDR3 reads TGTGCCAGCAGCCGAAACCCAAAATCCACAGGGGGCTTGGAGACCCAGTACTTC. It encodes CASSRNPKSTGGLETQYF.

V is TRBV4-2 and J is TRBJ2-1, with 14 bases that match TRBD2. Germline trimming cut 1 base from V and 1 base from J; bases unmatched to any gene: 12. The V gene's germline CDR1 is LGHNA and CDR2 YNFKEQ. The CDR3 contains 21 residues. The CDR3, as DNA: TGTGCCAGCAGCCAAGGCCGGGGGGGACTAGCGGGAGACAATTCCTACAATGAGCAGTTCTTC. This translates into CASSQGRGGLAGDNSYNEQFF.

The chain is built from TRBV27 and TRBJ2-7; D is possibly TRBD2 (6 bases). V lost 4 bases, J lost 2 bases, and 15 bases lay in between. Germline-derived CDR1 and CDR2 are MNHEY and SMNVEV (reference sequence). The CDR3 totals 15 residues. The CDR3 coding sequence is TGTGCCAGCAGTTCCATCGGGACTCCTCCCTACGAGCAGTACTTC. As protein: CASSSIGTPPYEQYF.

The gene calls are TRBV7-6 and TRBJ2-2; 9 bases line up with TRBD1. The length of the CDR3 is 16 residues. The ends lost 6 bases at V and 3 bases at J; junction bases unmatched: 8. CDR1 and CDR2 (germline): SGHVS, FNYEAQ. CDR3 in DNA: TGTGCCAGCAGTCCCGGACAGGGGATGTACACCGGGGAGCTGTTTTTT. Protein product: CASSPGQGMYTGELFF.

This clone was detected ten times or more. Relative to the germline gene, one junction end is altered; a read error may explain this. The rearrangement uses TRBV28 and TRBJ2-5; 7 nucleotides align to TRBD1. The CDR3 has 11 residues. Germline-derived CDR1 and CDR2 are MDHEN and SYDVKM. CDR3 nucleotides: TGTGCCAGCAGATATCAGGGGGTTGGGCACTTC. This sequence encodes CASRYQGVGHF.

In its sample, this clone was seen a few times. This chain joins TRBV30 and TRBJ1-2; no firm D call. The CDR3 consists of 11 residues. Per the germline V gene, CDR1 is GTSNPN and CDR2 is SVGIG (reference sequence). Deletions cut 5 bases from V and 7 bases from J, with 11 bases between. CDR3 sequence: CAWSWSGGYTF. CDR3 nucleotide sequence: TGTGCCTGGTCCTGGAGTGGTGGCTACACCTTC.